Presented here are 8 T cell receptor beta chains from one specimen sequenced in a study of OX40 agonist ivuxolimab in advanced cancers. Here immunoSEQ multiplex PCR was the method, and the copy in TCRdb shows in-frame clones only, minus some. The table records 55,000 to 90,000 clones, roughly 88% of them present only once. Specimen: CD4+ or CD8+ T cells sorted from blood, collected in a trial of the OX40 agonist ivuxolimab. The receptors derive from an adult with an advanced solid tumor such as melanoma, head and neck, liver or kidney cancer.

The chain carries TRBV28 and TRBJ1-5, with D uncertain. Looked up from germline, CDR1 is MDHEN and CDR2 is SYDVKM. The length of the CDR3 is 15 residues. Trimming took off 6 bases at V and 2 bases at J, with 14 bases between the two ends. CDR3 nucleotide sequence: TGTGCCAGCAGATATAACCACGCGGGCAATCAGCCCCAGCATTTT. Translating it yields CASRYNHAGNQPQHF.

V usage is TRBV9 and J usage is TRBJ2-3; the D gene is possibly TRBD1 (6 bases). V shed 7 bases and J shed 0 bases, with 24 bases lying between them. This CDR3 spans 18 amino acids. Germline V gives CDR1 SGDLS, CDR2 YYNGEE. The DNA for the CDR3 is TGTGCCAGCTCCCGGTTTACGGGGACAATAACTAGCACAGATACGCAGTATTTT. It yields the protein CASSRFTGTITSTDTQYF.

The genes are TRBV5-1 and TRBJ2-1, with a tentative D call TRBD1 (7 bases). The germline V gene has CDR1 SGHRS and CDR2 YFSETQ. With 5 bases removed from V and 0 bases from J, the gap between germline ends came to 18 bases. The CDR3 extends over 17 amino acids. CDR3 sequence reads: CASSLAGGLSSYNEQFF. DNA of the CDR3: TGCGCCAGCAGTCTGGCAGGGGGGCTAAGCTCCTACAATGAGCAGTTCTTC.

The sample holds one count of this clone. The CDR3 here is CASRGSGGDEQFF. The DNA for the CDR3 is TGTGCCAGCAGGGGTAGCGGAGGGGATGAGCAGTTCTTC. The V gene is TRBV6-5, the J gene TRBJ2-1; D perhaps matches TRBD2 (6 bases). V lost 6 bases and J 8 bases, leaving 14 bases between the germline ends. This CDR3 contains 13 residues. CDR1 is MNHEY, CDR2 SVGAGI, per germline.

This chain links TRBV10-3 with TRBJ2-5; the D gene could be TRBD1 or TRBD2 (5 bases each). The CDR3 spans 14 residues. The V and J ends lost 5 bases and 2 bases respectively, with 12 bases between them. CDR1 is ENHRY and CDR2 is SYGVKD in the germline V gene. As DNA, the CDR3 is TGTGCCATCAGTCTAGGGACGGAACAAGAGACCCAGTACTTC. Translated, it gives CAISLGTEQETQYF.

This chain uses TRBV28 with TRBJ1-4, with D maybe TRBD1 (5 bases). V dropped 11 bases and J dropped 3 bases, with 16 bases sitting between them. The CDR3 is made up of 14 amino acids. Per germline, CDR1 MDHEN and CDR2 SYDVKM. The CDR3 protein is CAAGKPGANEKLFF. The CDR3 DNA follows: TGTGCCGCCGGAAAGCCGGGGGCTAATGAAAAACTGTTTTTT. Complete variable domain (other parts from reference TRBV28 and TRBJ1-4): DVKVTQSSRYLVKRTGEKVFLECVQDMDHENMFWYRQDPGLGLRLIYFSYDVKMKEKGDIPEGYSVSREKKERFSLILESASTNQTSMYLCAAGKPGANEKLFFGSGTQLSVL.

J is TRBJ1-2 and V is TRBV15; D unresolved. This CDR3 has 14 amino acids. The ends were cut back, 5 bases at V and 8 bases at J, with 18 bases in the middle. Germline CDR1 and CDR2: LNHNV and YYDKDF (reference sequence). In DNA, the CDR3 is TGTGCCACCAGCGAGAGGTTGGACTCCTGGGGCTACACCTTC. Protein sequence: CATSERLDSWGYTF.

The chain combines TRBV19 with TRBJ2-2, with D possibly being TRBD1 (5 bases). Per the germline V gene, CDR1 is LNHDA and CDR2 is SQIVND (reference sequence). Trimming pared 2 bases from V and 4 bases from J, leaving 14 bases between. CDR3 size: 16 residues. CDR3 residues: CASSIQGRASTGELFF. The CDR3 region has the DNA TGTGCCAGTAGTATACAGGGCAGAGCGTCCACCGGGGAGCTGTTTTTT.